This is a list of T cell receptor beta chains from one sample in a study of sequential checkpoint blockade in melanoma. The assay was immunoSEQ multiplex PCR, and TCRdb's table has in-frame clones only and misses some. The profile shows fewer than 6,000 clones, about 34% of them singletons. The specimen was tumor tissue (inferred from file names), collected from a patient given nivolumab and ipilimumab in sequence. Receptors originate from a human donor with melanoma. Each CDR3 is given with its conserved first and last residue. The D gene is left open where the match is weak. Where a row states a size, it is once, few, many or the class of an expanded clone; other rows omit it.

>-|TRBV5-1|TRBJ1-2|-
TGCGCCAGCAGCGCCGACAGCGTTAGAGGTTACTATGGCTACACCTTC
CASSADSVRGYYGYTF
>-|TRBV10-3|TRBJ1-3|-
TGTGCCATCAGATCTGACTCTGGAAACACCATATATTTT
CAIRSDSGNTIYF
>few|TRBV11-3|TRBJ2-3|TRBD2
TGTGCCAGCAGCCCGCCTTTTAGGCTAGCGGGGGTAGCAGATACGCAGTATTTT
CASSPPFRLAGVADTQYF
>-|TRBV11-3|TRBJ2-2|-
TGTGCCAGCAGCTTAGTAGAATCTACCGGGGAGCTGTTTTTT
CASSLVESTGELFF
>-|TRBV5-1|TRBJ2-5|TRBD2
TGCGCCAGCAGCTTGGTTACTAGCGTCCAAGAGACCCAGTACTTC
CASSLVTSVQETQYF
>-|TRBV19|TRBJ2-1|TRBD2
TGTGCCAGTAGTATAGATCAGGGGCTAGCGGGGGCCAATGAGCAGTTCTTC
CASSIDQGLAGANEQFF
>-|TRBV19|TRBJ2-7|-
TGTGCCAGTAGTGTCGGGACACTCTCCTACGAGCAGTACTTC
CASSVGTLSYEQYF
>-|TRBV5-1|TRBJ2-3|-
TGCGCCAGCAGCTTGGGAAACTATGGGGCTAGCACAGATACGCAGTATTTT
CASSLGNYGASTDTQYF
>once|TRBV25-1|TRBJ1-2|-
TGTGCCAGCAGTGCGGAGTTATATGGCTACACCTTC
CASSAELYGYTF
>-|TRBV5-1|TRBJ2-1|TRBD2
TGCGCCAGCAGCCAATCAACTAGCGGGGGGATGATGTATGAGCAGTTCTTC
CASSQSTSGGMMYEQFF
>once|TRBV5-1|TRBJ1-1|-
TGCGCCAGCAGCTTGGCCGGGATGGGCACTGAAGCTTTCTTT
CASSLAGMGTEAFF
>-|TRBV5-1|TRBJ2-1|-
TGCGCCAGCAGCTTGGCCAAGGGGGGGATTACTCTCAGCTCCTACAATGAGCAGTTCTTC
CASSLAKGGITLSSYNEQFF
>medium-sized|TRBV11-3|TRBJ2-3|TRBD1
TGTGCCAGCAGCCTACGGGGGGACAGGGGGACAGATACGCAGTATTTT
CASSLRGDRGTDTQYF
>-|TRBV19|TRBJ1-5|-
TGTGCCAGTAGTAGCCGGGACCGCGGGCAGCCCCAGCATTTT
CASSSRDRGQPQHF
>-|TRBV6-8|TRBJ1-5|-
TGTGCCAGCAGTGTCCAACAGGGACATAATCAGCCCCAGCATTTT
CASSVQQGHNQPQHF
>-|TRBV9|TRBJ1-4|-
TGTGCCAGCAGCGGACGGGAGTATGATGAAAAACTGTTTTTT
CASSGREYDEKLFF
>-|TRBV7-2|TRBJ1-5|-
TGTGCCAGCAGCTTAAACAGAGATCAGCCCCAGCATTTT
CASSLNRDQPQHF
>few|TRBV9|TRBJ1-1|-
TGTGCCAGCAGCGGGCAGAGGGGGAACACTGAAGCTTTCTTT
CASSGQRGNTEAFF
>-|TRBV19|TRBJ1-1|TRBD1
TGTGCCAGTAGTAAGGGACAGGGTGTTGGCACTGAAGCTTTCTTT
CASSKGQGVGTEAFF
>few|TRBV19|TRBJ2-3|-
TGTGCCAGTAGTGTGACAGGAGCCGGTTCTACGCAGTATTTT
CASSVTGAGSTQYF
>-|TRBV7-6|TRBJ2-1|-
TGTGCCAGCAGCTTAGGAGATTCGGGCAATGAGCAGTTCTTC
CASSLGDSGNEQFF
>few|TRBV7-5|TRBJ2-3|-
TGTGCCAGCAGCTCCTCCTGGGGGACAGATACGCAGTATTTT
CASSSSWGTDTQYF
>-|TRBV14|TRBJ1-3|-
TGTGCCAGCAGTCTCGACAGGACCTCTGGAAACACCATATATTTT
CASSLDRTSGNTIYF
>-|TRBV5-1|TRBJ2-3|TRBD2
TGCGCCAGCAGCTCCTTGGCTAGCGGGGACACAGATACGCAGTATTTT
CASSSLASGDTDTQYF
>-|TRBV6-8|TRBJ1-2|TRBD1
TGTGCCAGCAGAAAAACAGGGGTTGGCTACACCTTC
CASRKTGVGYTF
>-|TRBV19|TRBJ2-2|-
TGTGCCAGTATGCGGGGTCGGAACACCGGGGAGCTGTTTTTT
CASMRGRNTGELFF
>few|TRBV19|TRBJ1-1|-
TGTGCCAGTAGTCAAATGGGGGAAGGTAGAACTGAAGCTTTCTTT
CASSQMGEGRTEAFF
>-|TRBV18|TRBJ1-5|-
TGTGCCAGCACCCGGGACAAGGGTCAGCCCCAGCATTTT
CASTRDKGQPQHF
>-|TRBV9|TRBJ2-1|-
TGTGCCAGCGCGACCCGCTCCTACAATGAGCAGTTCTTC
CASATRSYNEQFF